The T cell receptor (beta chain) described here comes from a study of blood T cells in healthy people across ages (dated by TCRdb to the mid-2010s). General notes on the study: In model experiments, roughly one uniquely barcoded TCR beta cDNA molecule per two T cells was captured by template switching. The study measured age-related changes in TCR beta repertoire diversity using deep sequencing normalized with unique cDNA molecular identifiers. For two donors (one aged 18 to 29 and one aged 80 or older), the study analyzed two additional independent replicas of 1 million unique cDNA reads from the same blood draw. The donors were split into four age groups: young (average about 16 years), middle-aged (39), aged (around 67) and long-lived (about 74).

Receptors were amplified or captured by 5' RACE. Instrument used: Illumina HiSeq 2500. A second 7 to 11 cycle PCR used a sample-barcoded 5' primer and a J-beta primer mix. Each TCR beta cDNA molecule received a unique molecular identifier from a template-switch 5' adaptor carrying 12 random nucleotides. At least 2.5 million CDR3-containing paired-end reads were obtained from each sample. The Mint cDNA synthesis kit, primed by a TRBC-specific oligonucleotide, was used to synthesize first-strand cDNA from all RNA. After uracil-DNA glycosylase treatment, a first 18-cycle PCR used universal primers M1SS and BC2_uni_R on all cDNA. For the original study's pipeline: For normalization, 1 million high-quality reads, each with a distinct molecular identifier, were randomly selected from each sample. Reads with shared molecular identifiers were discarded instead of being binned into consensus sequences. CDR3 identification, clonotype clustering and error correction used MiTCR with a Q25 quality threshold and the strictest error-elimination algorithm. A nonparametric unseen species model with Euler transformation was used to estimate a lower bound on total TCR beta diversity. TCRdb reprocessed the public reads (quality trimming at Q25 with fastp, clone calling with MiXCR) and kept in-frame beta chains. Rows merge per CDR3 protein into single entries with the most common DNA and genes. In this record, the V and J calls reflect TCRdb's handling and not the investigators' own analysis. This sample is represented by 750,000 or so distinct CDR3 sequences; 25% of them were singletons. 9.4% of the sample lies in the top ten.

Donors were 30 to 45 systemically healthy Caucasian individuals from Russia aged about 6 to 100 years. Ten milliliters of peripheral blood were drawn from each donor into EDTA-treated Vacutainer tubes. Ficoll-Paque density-gradient centrifugation was used to isolate PBMCs, with at least 6.5 million per sample. Total RNA was extracted from PBMCs with Trizol reagent, with at least 5 micrograms obtained per sample. For every donor, an aliquot of PBMCs went through flow cytometry to measure the percentages of naive CD45RAhigh/CD27high T cells. What the research found in general, with its limitations: Bulk unsorted PBMC profiling prevented conclusive comparison of naive and antigen-experienced compartments. Observed TCR beta diversity per million T cells fell roughly linearly with age, and a significant reduction was already apparent by age around 39. Donor CMV infection status was unknown, potentially confounding age-related changes in expanded clonotypes. Compared with the aged group, more naive CD4+ T cells, fewer expanded clones and increased TCR diversity were shown by the long-lived group, suggesting age selection. A strong correlation was found between observed TCR beta diversity and the percentage of naive T cells measured by flow cytometry. Estimates of total diversity based on one million sequenced T cells were regarded as lower bounds and as underestimates.

Of note for this clonotype: Its recognized antigen is unknown. Per-base qualities were not stored, and no clone one base away is much larger.

The CDR3 runs 14 amino acids, cysteine and phenylalanine included. This entry keeps only the CDR3 DNA: 42 bases, framed from base 1. Via the germline V gene (reference sequence), CDR1 is LGHDT and CDR2 YNNKEL. Relative to germline, V is 3 bases shorter and J is 7 bases shorter, with 13 bases between their ends. The sample was also reused in another study, on T cells of mothers and their children. The second study, in turn, reports: Nine systemically healthy Caucasian individuals, comprising three mothers and their six children, were included as donors. cDNA synthesis used all of the extracted RNA, with approximately 1.4 ug of RNA in each 15 ul reaction. In the second PCR, sample barcodes and 2-4 random nucleotides were introduced via the M1S primer. Each mother yielded over 8.5 million TCR beta CDR3 reads and each child roughly 3 million reads. TCR recombination output is similarly shaped by thymic selection in related and unrelated pairs, with a minor effect exerted by inherited differences. Related mother-child pairs always showed normalized repertoire overlap that was slightly higher than in unrelated mother-child pairs, though the difference was never significant. With a sensitivity of approximately 100 clones per million clonotypes, no persistent microchimeric T cell clones were detected. In the study, deep NGS was used to compare the TCR beta repertoires of mothers and children, and features distinguishing related mother-child pairs from unrelated individuals were sought. Mothers averaged 40 +/- 4 years of age and children averaged around 10 +/- 4 years. After adapter ligation with NEBNext reagents, the libraries were sequenced on Illumina HiSeq 2000 with 100+100 nt paired-end reads. To avoid cross-contamination, the mother libraries and the child libraries were prepared a month apart and sequenced in separate runs. For each donor, somewhere between about 450,000 and 2,000,000 distinct TCR beta clonotypes were identified. Naive TCR beta clonotypes were estimated from low-frequency clonotypes matched to each donor's FACS-determined naive share, without sorting.

This TCR derives from a boy under 18 in good health. Recombination linked TRBV3-1 to TRBJ2-1; the D region possibly corresponds to TRBD1 (5 bases align). Sequenced material: blood. The CDR3 here reads CASSHSQGTNEQFF. Read as DNA, the sequence is TGTGCCAGCAGCCATAGCCAGGGTACGAATGAGCAGTTCTTC.